Listed here are 16 T cell receptor beta chains from one sample, sequenced in a study of regulatory T cells in long-lasting Graves disease. Researchers made TCR beta libraries by using iRepertoire HTBI primers and running Arm-PCR on CDR3 regions. TCRdb analysed the multiplex PCR reads with MiXCR anew, one entry per CDR3 protein. The sample consists of about 220,000 distinct CDR3 sequences, about 18% of them appearing once. The time point denotes: newly diagnosed GD, antithyroid drugs for less than 3 months. From RNA extracted from PBMCs, the TCR library was made. The sequenced sample was peripheral blood mononuclear cells (PBMCs), obtained at new diagnosis, from a patient treated with antithyroid drugs. These receptors were collected from a female donor with Graves disease.

This clonotype was seen many times. The genes are TRBV20-1 and TRBJ2-3, with a weak D call TRBD2 (6 bases). Trimming pared 3 bases from V and 0 bases from J, leaving 10 bases between. This CDR3 region has 14 residues. The germline CDR1 and CDR2 sequences are DFQATT and SNEGSKA (reference sequence). DNA of the CDR3: TGCAGTGCTAGTTGGGGGGTGAGCACAGATACGCAGTATTTT. Protein sequence: CSASWGVSTDTQYF.

To note about this clonotype: This sequence may be a read error, since a much larger clone differs from it by one base. The chain carries TRBV24-1 and TRBJ2-5, with TRBD2 as a possible D gene (6 bases). There are 14 residues in the CDR3. V was pared by 4 bases and J by 11 bases, with 19 bases between. In germline, CDR1 is KGHDR, CDR2 SFDVKD. The CDR3 spells CATSDTGLYNEQYF. The CDR3 DNA sequence: TGTGCCACCAGTGACACGGGACTCTACAATGAGCAGTACTTC.

This clonotype showed up many times. The chain joins TRBV20-1 to TRBJ1-1, with a tentative D call TRBD1 (5 bases). This CDR3 region has 14 residues. CDR1 is DFQATT and CDR2 is SNEGSKA in the germline V gene (reference sequence). V dropped 3 bases and J dropped 0 bases, with 11 bases sitting between them. The CDR3 bases are TGCAGTGCTAGTCAAGGGGCGATGAACACTGAAGCTTTCTTT. It codes for CSASQGAMNTEAFF.

The V gene is TRBV20-1, the J gene TRBJ1-5; the D is unclear. The CDR3 sequence is 14 residues long. Germline V gene sequence: CDR1 DFQATT, CDR2 SNEGSKA (reference sequence). V lost 4 bases and J 0 bases, leaving 10 bases between the germline ends. DNA for the CDR3: TGCAGTGCTAATCCCGGGGATAGCAATCAGCCCCAGCATTTT. Translated: CSANPGDSNQPQHF.

This clonotype was counted between two and nine times. A clone one base away is much larger, so this may be a read error. J is TRBJ1-2 and V is TRBV12-3 or TRBV12-4; D unclear. The CDR3 length is 13 residues. In DNA form, the CDR3 reads TGTGCCAGCAGTTTGGAGGGAAGCTCGGGCTGCACCTTC. Translation gives CASSLEGSSGCTF.

The chain links TRBV5-1 to TRBJ2-7, with 8 bases identical to TRBD2. Germline V lookup: CDR1 SGHRS, CDR2 YFSETQ. V trimming: 4 bases; J trimming: 4 bases; junction bases outside the gene matches: 25. The CDR3 runs to 20 residues. CDR3: CASSPIAGSGAPSRTYEQYF. CDR3 nucleotides: TGCGCCAGCAGCCCAATAGCCGGTAGCGGGGCGCCTAGCCGGACTTACGAGCAGTACTTC.

This clonotype was detected many times. The chain carries TRBV11-2 and TRBJ2-1; D is possibly TRBD2 (7 bases). Trimming cost V 7 bases and J 0 bases, with 16 bases left between them. Germline V gives CDR1 SGHAT, CDR2 FQNNGV. This CDR3 comprises 16 residues. The CDR3 is CASTRGAESSYNEQFF. The CDR3 region has the DNA TGTGCCAGCACCCGGGGGGCGGAGAGCTCCTACAATGAGCAGTTCTTC.

The table lists this clonotype with many counts. The chain recombines TRBV2 with TRBJ2-3; no clear D. CDR3 length: 14 amino acids. In germline, CDR1 is SNHLY, CDR2 FYNNEI. The V gene lost 7 bases and the J gene lost 3 bases, with 14 bases spanning the gap. This chain's CDR3 is CASNPSSSTDTQYF. CDR3 in DNA: TGTGCCAGCAACCCGTCCTCATCGACAGATACGCAGTATTTT.

The V call is TRBV19, the J call TRBJ2-2; D may correspond to TRBD1 or TRBD2 (5 bases each). This CDR3 has 18 residues. Germline V gives CDR1 LNHDA, CDR2 SQIVND (reference sequence). The V end lost 4 bases, the J end lost 4 bases, and 22 bases lay between the germline ends. The CDR3 reads CASSRFGTASLSTGELFF. The CDR3 nucleotides are TGTGCCAGTAGTAGGTTTGGGACGGCGAGTCTTAGCACCGGGGAGCTGTTTTTT. The full variable domain, its missing parts supplied by reference TRBV19 and TRBJ2-2, is DGGITQSPKYLFRKEGQNVTLSCEQNLNHDAMYWYRQDPGQGLRLIYYSQIVNDFQKGDIAEGYSVSREKKESFPLTVTSAQKNPTAFYLCASSRFGTASLSTGELFFGEGSRLTVL.

This clonotype appeared many times. V usage is TRBV7-2 and J usage is TRBJ2-1; a weak D match, TRBD2 (5 bases). This CDR3 has 15 amino acids. V dropped 2 bases and J dropped 0 bases, with 8 bases sitting between them. Germline values: CDR1 SGHTA, CDR2 FQGNSA. CDR3 bases: TGTGCCAGCAGCTTACTTGGGAGCTCCTACAATGAGCAGTTCTTC. Encoded protein: CASSLLGSSYNEQFF.

This clonotype was found many times. The rearrangement uses TRBV7-2 and TRBJ2-1; 8 positions agree with TRBD1. Germline CDR1 and CDR2: SGHTA and FQGNSA. The CDR3 contains 13 residues. Unmatched junction bases numbered 7, after V lost 3 bases and J lost 12 bases. The CDR3 here is CASSLTGQGWQFF. CDR3 DNA sequence: TGTGCCAGCAGCTTGACTGGACAGGGTTGGCAGTTCTTC.

This clonotype was picked up many times. V gene TRBV30 combines with J gene TRBJ2-1; unclear D gene. The germline V and J ends were trimmed by 5 bases and 7 bases, with 9 bases remaining between them. Looked up from germline, CDR1 is GTSNPN and CDR2 is SVGIG (reference sequence). CDR3 size: 11 residues. The CDR3 protein is CAWALGNEQFF. The CDR3 region has the DNA TGTGCCTGGGCCCTGGGGAATGAGCAGTTCTTC. The full variable domain, its missing parts supplied by reference TRBV30 and TRBJ2-1, is SQTIHQWPATLVQPVGSPLSLECTVEGTSNPNLYWYRQAAGRGLQLLFYSVGIGQISSEVPQNLSASRPQDRQFILSSKKLLLSDSGFYLCAWALGNEQFFGPGTRLTVL.

J is TRBJ2-2 and V is TRBV5-4; the D is unclear. The CDR3 is 14 residues long. Trimming shortened V by 1 base and J by 6 bases, and 10 bases separated the two germline ends. Germline values: CDR1 SGHNT, CDR2 YYREEE (reference sequence). For the CDR3, the DNA is TGTGCCAGCAGCTTGTTGCTTGACGCCGGGGAGCTGTTTTTT. This codes for CASSLLLDAGELFF.

The table lists this clonotype with many counts. The chain has TRBV5-1 and TRBJ2-1, with 8 positions matching TRBD2. Trimming cost V 3 bases and J 10 bases; bases outside gene matches: 6. Germline V gives CDR1 SGHRS, CDR2 YFSETQ. There are 13 residues in the CDR3. The CDR3, as DNA: TGCGCCAGCAGCTGGGGCACTAGCGGCGAGCAGTTCTTC. Translation: CASSWGTSGEQFF.

The V gene is TRBV2, the J gene TRBJ2-5; no clear D gene. Trimming pared 8 bases from V and 1 base from J, leaving 8 bases between. This CDR3 contains 12 residues. Germline lookup yields CDR1 SNHLY and CDR2 FYNNEI. The DNA of the CDR3 is TGTGCCAGCCGCCCGACCCAAGAGACCCAGTACTTC. This gives the protein CASRPTQETQYF.

This clonotype was observed many times. The J gene is TRBJ2-7, the V gene TRBV28, with TRBD1 matching 9 bases. Germline CDR1 is MDHEN and CDR2 is SYDVKM. This CDR3 comprises 15 residues. V dropped 4 bases and J dropped 0; count of bases not matched to a gene: 4. DNA for the CDR3: TGTGCCAGCAGTTCACAGGGGGCCAGCTCCTACGAGCAGTACTTC. This sequence encodes CASSSQGASSYEQYF.